The T cell receptor (beta chain) described here comes from a study of CD8 T cells in ankylosing spondylitis (dated by TCRdb to between 2016 and 2019). Broadly, across the study: The study set out to find disease-linked TCR variants by profiling T cell receptor beta repertoires in ankylosing spondylitis patients and healthy donors. The full study cohort was made up of roughly 25 ankylosing spondylitis patients and over 90 healthy donors. Peripheral blood was sampled, and synovial fluid was additionally collected from ankylosing spondylitis patients.

V was cut back by 7 bases and J by 5 bases, leaving a gap of 14 bases between them. Reading from cysteine to phenylalanine, the CDR3 counts 13 amino acids. Only the CDR3 DNA stays, 39 bases, in frame from base 1. CDR1 and CDR2, per the germline V gene, are MGHDK and SYGVNS. Study-wide conclusions, independent of this receptor: Some motif variants were previously reported in synovial fluid and blood of reactive arthritis patients, suggesting common disease-initiation mechanisms. The disease-linked clones had a CD8+ phenotype and were found at relatively low frequencies in peripheral blood. The disease-linked clones were reported to be significantly enriched in matched synovial fluid samples from ankylosing spondylitis patients. A TCR beta motif of eight highly homologous amino acid variants appeared characteristic of blood from ankylosing spondylitis patients.

TCRdb names Illumina HiSeq 2500 as the instrument used. Quantitative 5'-RACE with molecular barcodes was the method used to prepare the TCR beta libraries. As for the original processing: A new computational method, built on a probabilistic model of VDJ rearrangement, was used to identify disease-linked TCR variants. TCRdb trimmed the raw reads at Q25, called clones with MiXCR and kept productive beta chains. Merged by CDR3 protein, the rows form single entries marked with the most common genes and DNA. The V and J calls and clone size are TCRdb's, not the authors'. This sample gives about 440,000 distinct CDR3 sequences in total; roughly 15% of them show up just once. The ten largest clones take up just over 1% of the sample. This clonotype was seen only a few times. No cognate antigen has been identified for it. Per-base qualities were not stored, and no clone one base away is much larger.

The chain is encoded by TRBV25-1 joined to TRBJ1-1, and perhaps TRBD1 as D gene, on 6 matching bases. The origin of this receptor is a male donor with ankylosing spondylitis. Sequenced input: blood, either unsorted or a sorted T cell fraction (not recorded which). The bases are TGTGCCAGCAAGAGGGGGGAGAATACTGAAGCTTTCTTT. Its coded protein is CASKRGENTEAFF.